The 32 T cell receptor beta chains listed next were all sequenced from one sample in a study of CD8+ T cells in alopecia areata (dated by TCRdb to the late 2010s). The intended sense of this specimen's time point label: baseline before oral tofacitinib. Libraries came from the immunoSEQ multiplex PCR assay. To provide template for TCR sequencing, every sample had RNA extracted and reverse transcribed into cDNA. TCRdb mirrors the immuneACCESS table, restricted to in-frame sequences. Some clones are absent from its copies; in checked studies, under half trace to an unresolved V gene, and the reason for the others is unknown. This sample holds about 180,000 clones; 50% to 75% were observed only once. In total, the top ten clones hold under 15% of the sample. Specimen: CD4+ T cells sorted from blood, collected at week 0. The origin of the receptors is a human donor with alopecia areata.

The V call is TRBV4-2, the J call TRBJ1-1; 8 nucleotides line up with TRBD1. Looked up from germline, CDR1 is LGHNA and CDR2 is YNFKEQ. This CDR3 is 15 amino acids long. Losses at the gene ends were 7 bases for V and 5 bases for J; bases not matched to a gene: 12. The CDR3 protein is CASTTPGDRMTEAFF. The CDR3 DNA reads TGTGCCAGCACCACCCCGGGGGACAGGATGACTGAAGCTTTCTTT.

V gene TRBV28 combines with J gene TRBJ2-7, with D tentatively TRBD1 or TRBD2 (5 bases each). Trimming took 6 bases from V and 2 from J, leaving 14 bases between them. The germline gives CDR1 MDHEN, CDR2 SYDVKM. This CDR3 comprises 14 residues. The CDR3 protein is CASSSPSGPYEQYF. CDR3 nucleotide sequence: TGTGCCAGCAGCTCCCCTTCGGGGCCCTACGAGCAGTACTTC.

This clone showed up just a few times. This chain connects TRBV11-2 to TRBJ2-7; no clear D gene. The CDR3 loop spans 13 amino acids. The V gene lost 6 bases and the J gene lost 4 bases, with 13 bases spanning the gap. Germline CDR1 SGHAT, CDR2 FQNNGV. The CDR3 DNA is TGTGCCAGCAGGAGTGTACGGGTGTACGAGCAGTACTTC. It is translated as CASRSVRVYEQYF.

V is TRBV4-1 and J is TRBJ2-7; 7 bases map to TRBD2. Germline V CDR1 and CDR2: MGHRA, YSYEKL. The ends lost 5 bases at V and 2 bases at J; junction bases unmatched: 12. This CDR3 comprises 16 residues. CDR3: CASSSPPERGTYEQYF. Here the CDR3 DNA reads TGCGCCAGCAGCTCCCCCCCCGAGCGGGGAACCTACGAGCAGTACTTC.

J is TRBJ2-5 and V is TRBV30, with TRBD2 matching over 14 bases. After removal of 3 bases from V and 5 bases from J, the junction contained 8 bases not matched to a gene. The CDR3 spans 16 residues. From germline, CDR1 is GTSNPN and CDR2 SVGIG (reference sequence). The CDR3 is CAWSGRLAGGRETQYF. In DNA form, the CDR3 reads TGTGCCTGGAGCGGTCGACTAGCGGGGGGGCGTGAGACCCAGTACTTC.

This chain links TRBV5-6 with TRBJ1-6; D ambiguous. Looked up from germline, CDR1 is SGHDT and CDR2 is YYEEEE. The V and J ends lost 6 bases and 0 bases respectively, with 16 bases between them. This CDR3 region has 17 residues. The CDR3 loop reads CASIDYHGSSYNSPLHF. CDR3 DNA: TGTGCCAGCATCGATTACCACGGGAGCTCCTATAATTCACCCCTCCACTTT.

The rearrangement links TRBV11-3 to TRBJ2-3; D ambiguous. The CDR3 runs 11 residues. V lost 1 base and J lost 5, with 1 base in between. Germline V gene lookup returns CDR1 SGHNT and CDR2 YENEEA. The CDR3 DNA sequence: TGTGCCAGCAGCTTAGTAGATACGCAGTATTTT. Its protein is CASSLVDTQYF. Variable domain in full (rest from reference TRBV11-3 and TRBJ2-3): EAGVVQSPRYKIIEKKQPVAFWCNPISGHNTLYWYLQNLGQGPELLIRYENEEAVDDSQLPKDRFSAERLKGVDSTLKIQPAELGDSAVYLCASSLVDTQYFGPGTRLTVL.

This chain uses TRBV15 with TRBJ2-3; D possibly corresponds to TRBD1 (5 bases). This CDR3 region has 15 residues. Trimming left V 2 bases short and J 0 bases short, with 9 bases between. CDR1 and CDR2 (germline): LNHNV, YYDKDF (reference sequence). CDR3 coding DNA: TGTGCCACCAGCAGACAGGGTCGTAGCACAGATACGCAGTATTTT. Protein: CATSRQGRSTDTQYF. Variable domain in full (rest from reference TRBV15 and TRBJ2-3): DAMVIQNPRYQVTQFGKPVTLSCSQTLNHNVMYWYQQKSSQAPKLLFHYYDKDFNNEADTPDNFQSRRPNTSFCFLDIRSPGLGDTAMYLCATSRQGRSTDTQYFGPGTRLTVL.

Only one count was recorded for this clone. CDR3 in DNA: TGCAGTGCTAGAGTTGCGGTTGAGCAGTTCTTC. This gives the protein CSARVAVEQFF. This rearrangement joins TRBV20-1 to TRBJ2-1, with D uncertain. This CDR3 spans 11 amino acids. V was trimmed by 1 base and J by 9 bases, leaving 7 bases between them. CDR1 is DFQATT and CDR2 is SNEGSKA in the germline V gene (reference sequence).

V and J are TRBV30 and TRBJ1-2; D remains unclear. The length of the CDR3 is 12 residues. Germline values: CDR1 GTSNPN, CDR2 SVGIG (reference sequence). The ends were cut back, 2 bases at V and 0 bases at J, with 4 bases in the middle. CDR3 coding DNA: TGTGCCTGGAGTAAAACTAACTATGGCTACACCTTC. Amino acid sequence: CAWSKTNYGYTF.

The chain carries TRBV11-3 and TRBJ2-1, with 8 bases identical to TRBD1. V shed 5 bases and J 4 bases; nucleotides not matched to a gene: 7. CDR3 length: 15 amino acids. The V gene's germline CDR1 is SGHNT and CDR2 YENEEA. CDR3 sequence (DNA): TGTGCCAGCAGCACCTGGACAGGGAGATACAATGAGCAGTTCTTC. Residues: CASSTWTGRYNEQFF.

Comment on this clone: This sample also contains other DNA sequences that code for the same CDR3. V gene TRBV29-1 combines with J gene TRBJ2-6, with D unresolved. This CDR3 region has 14 residues. V lost 4 bases to trimming and J lost 0 bases, with 7 bases between them. The germline V gene has CDR1 SQVTM and CDR2 ANQGSEA. The CDR3 loop reads CSVGQSSGANVLTF. The CDR3 coding sequence is TGCAGCGTTGGTCAGAGCTCTGGGGCCAACGTCCTGACTTTC.

The chain combines TRBV29-1 with TRBJ2-5; D is possibly TRBD2 (6 bases). Trimming removed 8 bases at V and 2 bases at J, with 18 bases between. The CDR3 has 14 residues. Germline V gene data show CDR1 as SQVTM and CDR2 as ANQGSEA. The CDR3 DNA is TGCAGCCTTGGGGGGACTTCCGGGCAAGAGACCCAGTACTTC. Translated: CSLGGTSGQETQYF.

The chain is built from TRBV11-2 and TRBJ2-1; TRBD2 agrees at 14 bases. From germline, CDR1 is SGHAT and CDR2 FQNNGV. This CDR3 region has 14 residues. J gave up 7 bases and V 9 bases, and 5 bases lay outside the gene matches. The chain's CDR3 is CASQRTSGGNEQFF. CDR3 in DNA: TGTGCCAGTCAAAGGACTAGCGGGGGGAATGAGCAGTTCTTC.

Regarding this clone: Different DNA sequences within this sample yield the same CDR3. This sequence joins TRBV18 and TRBJ2-3; no clear D gene. CDR1 is KGHSH and CDR2 is LQKENI in the germline V gene. Trimming took 3 bases from V and 0 from J, leaving 4 bases between them. This CDR3 is built from 13 residues. CDR3 residues: CASSPQSTDTQYF. CDR3 bases: TGTGCCAGCTCACCCCAAAGCACAGATACGCAGTATTTT.

The chain uses TRBV29-1 and TRBJ2-4, with 8 bases aligning to TRBD1. CDR1 and CDR2 from the germline V gene are SQVTM and ANQGSEA. The CDR3 covers 11 residues. V was pared by 4 bases and J by 9 bases, with 2 bases of the junction left unmatched. The CDR3 sequence is CSVGTGSIQYF. The CDR3 region has the DNA TGCAGCGTTGGGACAGGGAGCATTCAGTACTTC.

In its sample, this clone was seen many times. The V call is TRBV18, the J call TRBJ2-3, with 15 bases that match TRBD2. Losses at the gene ends were 3 bases for V and 3 bases for J; bases not matched to a gene: 10. The CDR3 runs 19 residues. Germline CDR1 reads KGHSH; CDR2 reads LQKENI. CDR3 nucleotides: TGTGCCAGCTCACCTCCAGGACTAGCGGGGGGGCCGGGTACAGATACGCAGTATTTT. Its protein product is CASSPPGLAGGPGTDTQYF.

In this sample, this clone turned up a few times. The V gene is TRBV6-1, the J gene TRBJ1-1; D not resolved. Trimming took off 7 bases at V and 3 bases at J, with 12 bases between the two ends. Germline lookup yields CDR1 MNHNS and CDR2 SASEGT. CDR3 size: 13 residues. In DNA form, the CDR3 reads TGTGCCAGCACGGTACGGGTTGACACTGAAGCTTTCTTT. Amino acid sequence: CASTVRVDTEAFF.

The chain recombines TRBV19 with TRBJ2-5; D not certain. This CDR3 is built from 13 residues. Trimming pared 2 bases from V and 3 bases from J, leaving 7 bases between. Looked up from germline, CDR1 is LNHDA and CDR2 is SQIVND (reference sequence). CDR3 DNA sequence: TGTGCCAGTAGTATATCGATAGAAGAGACCCAGTACTTC. Protein sequence: CASSISIEETQYF.

This chain joins TRBV15 and TRBJ1-5; 8 nucleotides line up with TRBD1. The ends lost 5 bases at V and 2 bases at J; junction bases unmatched: 5. CDR1 and CDR2 (germline): LNHNV, YYDKDF (reference sequence). This CDR3 is built from 15 residues. CDR3 residues: CATSRTGLRNQPQHF. CDR3 DNA sequence: TGTGCCACCAGCCGGACAGGGCTTCGCAATCAGCCCCAGCATTTT.

This clone came up many times. The chain employs TRBV4-2 and TRBJ2-7, with 7 bases fitting TRBD1. With V trimmed by 6 bases and J by 0 bases, 2 bases remained unmatched. Germline V CDR1 and CDR2: LGHNA, YNFKEQ. This CDR3 is 13 amino acids long. Here the CDR3 reads CASRGDSSYEQYF. The CDR3 DNA is TGTGCCAGCAGAGGGGACAGCTCCTACGAGCAGTACTTC.

The gene calls are TRBV5-6 and TRBJ2-1; D unclear. This CDR3 has 11 amino acids. CDR1 is SGHDT and CDR2 is YYEEEE in the germline V gene. V lost 1 base to trimming and J lost 8 bases, with 4 bases between them. DNA for the CDR3: TGTGCCAGCAGCTTGTCTTATGAGCAGTTCTTC. Its protein is CASSLSYEQFF.

V is TRBV11-2 and J is TRBJ2-5, with D possibly being TRBD1 (6 bases). Germline loops: CDR1 SGHAT, CDR2 FQNNGV. The CDR3 has 18 residues. V lost 5 bases to trimming and J lost 0 bases, with 22 bases between them. This CDR3 reads CASSLLTADRWYQETQYF. The CDR3, as DNA: TGTGCCAGCAGCCTCCTTACCGCAGACAGGTGGTACCAAGAGACCCAGTACTTC.

This chain joins TRBV18 and TRBJ1-2; 7 nucleotides align to TRBD1. V shed 4 bases, J shed 2 bases, and the junction held 1 base outside the gene matches. Germline loops: CDR1 KGHSH, CDR2 LQKENI. This CDR3 contains 13 residues. CDR3 residues: CASSQGQNYGYTF. CDR3 DNA: TGTGCCAGCTCACAGGGACAGAACTATGGCTACACCTTC. The full variable domain, with the rest looked up from reference TRBV18 and TRBJ1-2, is NAGVMQNPRHLVRRRGQEARLRCSPMKGHSHVYWYRQLPEEGLKFMVYLQKENIIDESGMPKERFSAEFPKEGPSILRIQQVVRGDSAAYFCASSQGQNYGYTFGSGTRLTVV.

The chain combines TRBV30 with TRBJ2-7, with D possibly matching TRBD1 (6 bases). Between the trimmed V and J ends, which lost 5 bases and 6 bases, there was a span of 17 bases. The CDR3 has 13 amino acids. Germline V gene sequence: CDR1 GTSNPN, CDR2 SVGIG (reference sequence). The CDR3, as DNA: TGTGCCTGGCACCCAGGGGTGGGACGCGAGCAGTACTTC. Residues: CAWHPGVGREQYF.

The V call is TRBV20-1, the J call TRBJ2-5, with D unresolved. The CDR3 loop spans 11 amino acids. V was trimmed by 0 bases and J by 2 bases, leaving 1 base between them. The V gene's germline CDR1 is DFQATT and CDR2 SNEGSKA (reference sequence). CDR3 amino acids: CSARDQETQYF. CDR3 nucleotide sequence: TGCAGTGCTAGAGATCAAGAGACCCAGTACTTC.

V and J are TRBV30 and TRBJ2-2; D gene ambiguous. With 0 bases removed from V and 6 bases from J, the gap between germline ends came to 8 bases. The CDR3 has 13 residues. Germline V gene sequence: CDR1 GTSNPN, CDR2 SVGIG (reference sequence). Here the CDR3 reads CAWSVSWAGELFF. The CDR3 DNA follows: TGTGCCTGGAGTGTATCATGGGCCGGGGAGCTGTTTTTT. The full variable domain, rest sourced from reference TRBV30 and TRBJ2-2, is SQTIHQWPATLVQPVGSPLSLECTVEGTSNPNLYWYRQAAGRGLQLLFYSVGIGQISSEVPQNLSASRPQDRQFILSSKKLLLSDSGFYLCAWSVSWAGELFFGEGSRLTVL.

Written as DNA, the CDR3 is TGTGCCTGGAGTGACCGAATTCTTGGAAACACCATATATTTT. It is translated as CAWSDRILGNTIYF. The chain couples TRBV30 to TRBJ1-3; no definite D call. The germline V gene encodes CDR1 GTSNPN and CDR2 SVGIG (reference sequence). The V end lost 1 base, the J end lost 3 bases, and 10 bases lay between the germline ends. The CDR3 consists of 14 residues. The variable domain in full, with the rest retrieved from reference TRBV30 and TRBJ1-3, is SQTIHQWPATLVQPVGSPLSLECTVEGTSNPNLYWYRQAAGRGLQLLFYSVGIGQISSEVPQNLSASRPQDRQFILSSKKLLLSDSGFYLCAWSDRILGNTIYFGEGSWLTVV.

This chain links TRBV2 with TRBJ1-2, with TRBD1 matching over 10 bases. The germline gives CDR1 SNHLY, CDR2 FYNNEI. Unmatched junction bases numbered 5, after V lost 8 bases and J lost 8 bases. This CDR3 spans 12 amino acids. The CDR3 protein is CASGDRGRGYTF. CDR3 bases: TGTGCCAGCGGGGACAGGGGAAGAGGCTACACCTTC.

Only a few counts were recorded for this clone. The chain couples TRBV5-6 to TRBJ1-5; 11 bases map to TRBD1. The J segment lost 4 bases and the V segment lost 3 bases, leaving 3 bases of the junction unmatched. This CDR3 has 15 residues. Germline CDR1 is SGHDT and CDR2 is YYEEEE. In nucleotides, the CDR3 is TGTGCCAGCAGCTGGGGGACAGGGGGAAATCAGCCCCAGCATTTT. It yields the protein CASSWGTGGNQPQHF.

The sample holds one count of this clone. The CDR3 loop is CASSRVDSPLHF. The CDR3 region has the DNA TGTGCCAGCAGTAGGGTCGATTCACCCCTCCACTTT. The rearrangement links TRBV25-1 to TRBJ1-6; D is unclear. Germline-derived CDR1 and CDR2 are MGHDK and SYGVNS. V lost 5 bases and J lost 8, with 7 bases in between. There are 12 residues in the CDR3.

This clone appeared a few times. The rearrangement links TRBV9 to TRBJ1-2; no clear D gene. Germline assignment: CDR1 SGDLS and CDR2 YYNGEE. The CDR3 is 11 amino acids. V lost 3 bases to trimming and J lost 4 bases, with 4 bases between them. The CDR3 nucleotides are TGTGCCAGCAGCGCCCCCTATGGCTACACCTTC. This gives the protein CASSAPYGYTF.